This section outlines one T cell receptor (beta chain) sequence together with its context. This sample was taken from a study of blood T cell repertoires in COVID-19. Trimming cost V 0 bases and J 4 bases, with 10 bases left between them. Germline assignment: CDR1 SGDLS and CDR2 YYNGEE. This CDR3 spans 14 amino acids. Measured with immunoSEQ multiplex PCR; TCRdb has only the in-frame clones, and not every one. The repertoire consists of some 30,000 clones, with around 85% occurring once and the leading ten covering around 30%. Seattle cases were enrolled at active infection and followed longitudinally.

The specimen sequenced was peripheral blood. The V and J genes are TRBV9 and TRBJ1-1; D not resolved. The sequence derives from a woman older than 75 with COVID-19, enrolled during active disease. The CDR3 loop is CASSVGFGSTEAFF. The CDR3 nucleotides are TGTGCCAGCAGCGTAGGGTTTGGGAGCACTGAAGCTTTCTTT.